These 32 T cell receptor beta chains were all obtained from the same sample, sequenced in a study of T-cell memory formation after mild COVID-19. One entry per CDR3 protein results from TCRdb running MiXCR on the 5' RACE reads. The data contain 250,000 or so distinct CDR3 sequences, under 20% of them singletons. Sequenced input: PBMCs or a T cell subset sorted from them (not recorded which). Receptors were obtained from a man in his late teens or twenties who had mild COVID-19 (a few samples of this study predate the infection). Cell type and time point are not known.

The chain joins TRBV6-6 to TRBJ2-5, with a tentative D call TRBD2 (5 bases). The CDR3 covers 13 residues. V was pared by 7 bases and J by 4 bases, with 13 bases between. The germline CDR1 and CDR2 sequences are MNHNY and SVGAGI (reference sequence). The CDR3, as DNA: TGTGCCAGCACCACGGGGAATGGAGAGACCCAGTACTTC. It translates to CASTTGNGETQYF.

This clonotype was found a few times. The chain carries TRBV20-1 and TRBJ2-3; 9 nucleotides align to TRBD2. CDR3 size: 14 residues. Germline CDR1 is DFQATT and CDR2 is SNEGSKA (reference sequence). Unmatched junction bases numbered 6, after V lost 3 bases and J lost 5 bases. The CDR3 DNA sequence: TGCAGTGCTAGTAGGCTAGCGGGGATAGATACGCAGTATTTT. This gives the protein CSASRLAGIDTQYF.

In this sample, this clonotype turned up many times. This chain links TRBV7-2 with TRBJ2-1; TRBD2 matches at 15 bases. This CDR3 comprises 15 residues. J lost 9 bases, V lost 5 bases, and 5 bases had no gene match. Germline V gene sequence: CDR1 SGHTA, CDR2 FQGNSA. Here the CDR3 DNA reads TGTGCCAGCAGCCCTTGGACTAGCGGGGGGGGTGAGCAGTTCTTC. Amino acids: CASSPWTSGGGEQFF.

This clonotype has a count of ten or more. The V call is TRBV12-3 or TRBV12-4, the J call TRBJ2-2, with D unresolved. With 2 bases removed from V and 6 bases from J, the gap between germline ends came to 7 bases. The CDR3 contains 13 residues. The CDR3 sequence: CASSLSRAGELFF. The CDR3, as DNA: TGTGCCAGCAGTTTAAGCCGGGCCGGGGAGCTGTTTTTT.

The table lists this clonotype with a few counts. CDR3 in DNA: TGTGCCAGCAGCTTAGCGCGGGGTAAACTTCCTAATGAGCAGTTCTTC. Protein sequence: CASSLARGKLPNEQFF. V and J are TRBV7-2 and TRBJ2-1; D possibly corresponds to TRBD2 (6 bases). Trimming removed 0 bases at V and 7 bases at J, with 16 bases between. The germline V gene encodes CDR1 SGHTA and CDR2 FQGNSA. The CDR3 loop spans 16 amino acids.

The sample holds a few counts of this clonotype. The chain joins TRBV20-1 to TRBJ1-2; 8 nucleotides line up with TRBD1. J lost 7 bases, V lost 2 bases, and 6 bases had no gene match. Germline V gene data show CDR1 as DFQATT and CDR2 as SNEGSKA (reference sequence). The CDR3 length is 13 residues. CDR3 sequence reads: CSARRDRGPGYTF. DNA of the CDR3: TGCAGTGCTAGAAGAGACAGGGGACCTGGCTACACCTTC.

This chain joins TRBV20-1 and TRBJ2-2; possibly TRBD2 for D (6 bases). The CDR3 sequence is 16 residues long. In germline, CDR1 is DFQATT, CDR2 SNEGSKA (reference sequence). V shed 3 bases and J shed 3 bases, with 17 bases lying between them. CDR3 residues: CSASRAGREDTGELFF. CDR3 in DNA: TGCAGTGCTAGTCGTGCGGGACGCGAGGACACCGGGGAGCTGTTTTTT.

This rearrangement joins TRBV27 to TRBJ2-7; perhaps D is TRBD1 or TRBD2 (5 bases each). CDR3 length: 14 residues. The ends were cut back, 6 bases at V and 0 bases at J, with 12 bases in the middle. Per germline, CDR1 MNHEY and CDR2 SMNVEV (reference sequence). CDR3 amino acids: CASSEGPYSYEQYF. The CDR3, as DNA: TGTGCCAGCAGCGAGGGGCCGTACTCCTACGAGCAGTACTTC.

The chain is built from TRBV12-5 and TRBJ2-1; 8 bases fit TRBD2. J was trimmed by 5 bases and V by 6 bases; bases with no gene match: 12. The germline gives CDR1 LGHNT, CDR2 FRNRAP. This CDR3 is built from 16 residues. The CDR3 region has the DNA TGTGCTAGTGGCCTCCCAACGGGGGGGCCTGACAATGAGCAGTTCTTC. Protein: CASGLPTGGPDNEQFF. Based on the CDR3 plus reference TRBV12-5 and TRBJ2-1, the full variable domain is DARVTQTPRHKVTEMGQEVTMRCQPILGHNTVFWYRQTMMQGLELLAYFRNRAPLDDSGMPKDRFSAEMPDATLATLKIQPSEPRDSAVYFCASGLPTGGPDNEQFFGPGTRLTVL.

The table lists this clonotype with a few counts. The rearrangement links TRBV5-1 to TRBJ1-1; TRBD1 aligns across 9 bases. The germline V gene has CDR1 SGHRS and CDR2 YFSETQ. V lost 6 bases and J lost 2; bases outside the gene matches: 2. CDR3 length: 13 residues. The CDR3 DNA sequence: TGCGCCAGCAAAACAGGGGGCAACACTGAAGCTTTCTTT. Translating gives CASKTGGNTEAFF.

The rearrangement joins TRBV19 to TRBJ2-2; TRBD1 is a possible D gene (6 bases). Germline V gene data show CDR1 as LNHDA and CDR2 as SQIVND (reference sequence). This CDR3 spans 13 amino acids. V lost 6 bases to trimming and J lost 5 bases, with 10 bases between them. This CDR3 is CASRTRGTGELFF. CDR3 nucleotides: TGTGCCAGTAGGACCAGGGGAACCGGGGAGCTGTTTTTT.

There are a few counts of this clonotype. This rearrangement joins TRBV2 to TRBJ2-3; D unclear. Germline V gene lookup returns CDR1 SNHLY and CDR2 FYNNEI. Trimming stripped 6 bases from V and 2 bases from J, with 12 bases between. The CDR3 covers 14 residues. CDR3 loop: CASRPGSTTDTQYF. As DNA, the CDR3 is TGTGCCAGCAGGCCCGGGTCCACCACAGATACGCAGTATTTT.

This clonotype has only a few counts. The rearrangement uses TRBV5-1 and TRBJ2-5; perhaps D is TRBD1 or TRBD2 (7 bases each). V dropped 9 bases and J dropped 5 bases, with 20 bases sitting between them. The CDR3 runs to 14 residues. Germline V gene lookup returns CDR1 SGHRS and CDR2 YFSETQ. CDR3 loop: CATGRDSVGETQYF. The CDR3 DNA reads TGCGCCACGGGGAGGGACAGCGTGGGGGAGACCCAGTACTTC. The complete variable domain, with remaining parts taken from reference TRBV5-1 and TRBJ2-5, reads KAGVTQTPRYLIKTRGQQVTLSCSPISGHRSVSWYQQTPGQGLQFLFEYFSETQRNKGNFPGRFSGRQFSNSRSEMNVSTLELGDSALYLCATGRDSVGETQYFGPGTRLLVL.

The J gene is TRBJ2-4, the V gene TRBV20-1, with D tentatively TRBD1 or TRBD2 (5 bases each). This CDR3 is 15 amino acids long. The V gene's germline CDR1 is DFQATT and CDR2 SNEGSKA (reference sequence). Trimming took 0 bases from V and 0 from J, leaving 9 bases between them. The CDR3 nucleotides read TGCAGTGCTAGAGAGGGGGTTCTAGCCAAAAACATTCAGTACTTC. Amino acids: CSAREGVLAKNIQYF.

The rearrangement links TRBV11-2 to TRBJ1-3; no firm D call. CDR1 SGHAT and CDR2 FQNNGV come from the germline V gene. Trimming cost V 5 bases and J 0 bases, with 14 bases left between them. The CDR3 has 16 residues. CDR3 region: CASSQGSLVSGNTIYF. Written as DNA, the CDR3 is TGTGCCAGCAGCCAAGGGTCGCTAGTCTCTGGAAACACCATATATTTT.

This clonotype was detected a few times. J is TRBJ2-1 and V is TRBV6-2 or TRBV6-3, with 10 bases identical to TRBD2. The germline V gene has CDR1 MNHEY and CDR2 SVGEGT. The junction had 10 bases not matched to a gene; V was cut back by 2 bases and J by 6 bases. The CDR3 runs 17 residues. The CDR3 loop reads CASSYTPERGGSNEQFF. In DNA, the CDR3 is TGTGCCAGCAGTTACACCCCGGAGCGGGGGGGCTCCAATGAGCAGTTCTTC.

On this clonotype: The junction does not match germline at one end; this may be a read error. The chain uses TRBV12-3 or TRBV12-4 and TRBJ2-3; 10 nucleotides line up with TRBD2. The CDR3 totals 14 residues. CDR3 DNA: TGTGCCAGCAGTCTAGCGGGGGAATCGAATACGCAGTATTTT. It is translated as CASSLAGESNTQYF.

The rearrangement joins TRBV20-1 to TRBJ2-7; 11 nucleotides line up with TRBD1. Trimming at V came to 1 base and at J to 6 bases, leaving 5 bases not matched to a gene. Per germline, CDR1 DFQATT and CDR2 SNEGSKA (reference sequence). The CDR3 runs to 14 residues. CDR3 nucleotide sequence: TGCAGTGCTAGAGTAGGGACAGGGGGGCTCGAGCAGTACTTC. Its translation is CSARVGTGGLEQYF.

This clonotype occurred a few times. The chain is built from TRBV2 and TRBJ1-1, with D hard to call. Deletions cut 4 bases from V and 1 base from J, with 13 bases between. CDR1 is SNHLY, CDR2 FYNNEI, per germline. This CDR3 region has 15 residues. Written as DNA, the CDR3 is TGTGCCAGCAGTGTTCGGAGGGTTGAGAACACTGAAGCTTTCTTT. Its protein product is CASSVRRVENTEAFF.

This clonotype was counted between two and nine times. This rearrangement joins TRBV9 to TRBJ2-3; D might be TRBD1 (5 bases). The CDR3 covers 13 residues. Per germline, CDR1 SGDLS and CDR2 YYNGEE. V was shortened by 0 bases and J by 6 bases, with 8 bases between the two germline ends. Here the CDR3 reads CASSVAAGDTQYF. Here the CDR3 DNA reads TGTGCCAGCAGCGTAGCCGCAGGGGATACGCAGTATTTT.

The chain employs TRBV5-4 and TRBJ2-5; D is possibly TRBD2 (6 bases). The V and J ends lost 4 bases and 0 bases respectively, with 13 bases between them. The CDR3 extends over 15 amino acids. In germline, CDR1 is SGHNT, CDR2 YYREEE (reference sequence). Written as DNA, the CDR3 is TGTGCCAGCAGCCGGCGGGGCGGGGACCAAGAGACCCAGTACTTC. Its protein is CASSRRGGDQETQYF.

The chain employs TRBV12-3 or TRBV12-4 and TRBJ1-5; D possibly corresponds to TRBD1 (6 bases). V lost 3 bases to trimming and J lost 6 bases, with 9 bases between them. The CDR3 consists of 13 residues. CDR3 coding DNA: TGTGCCAGCAGTTTGCAGGGGACTCAGCCCCAGCATTTT. Its translation: CASSLQGTQPQHF.

This clonotype was found a few times. This rearrangement joins TRBV7-2 to TRBJ2-5; possible D gene TRBD1, 5 bases. Germline loops: CDR1 SGHTA, CDR2 FQGNSA. Trimming stripped 7 bases from V and 5 bases from J, with 17 bases between. The CDR3 covers 14 residues. The CDR3: CASKTEYLRETQYF. The CDR3 region has the DNA TGTGCCAGCAAGACAGAATACTTGCGGGAGACCCAGTACTTC.

This clonotype was seen only a few times. The chain recombines TRBV30 with TRBJ1-6, with D unclear. V lost 4 bases and J 13 bases, leaving 17 bases between the germline ends. CDR3 length: 13 amino acids. CDR1 and CDR2 (germline): GTSNPN, SVGIG (reference sequence). This CDR3 reads CAWKRTPVRPLHF. The CDR3, as DNA: TGTGCCTGGAAGAGGACCCCGGTCCGGCCCCTCCACTTT.

This clonotype was found once. The rearrangement joins TRBV12-3 or TRBV12-4 to TRBJ2-7, with 7 bases lining up with TRBD1. The CDR3 consists of 13 residues. J was trimmed by 3 bases and V by 4 bases; bases with no gene match: 3. The DNA for the CDR3 is TGTGCCAGCAGTTCGGGACAGCGCTACGAGCAGTACTTC. Translating gives CASSSGQRYEQYF.

This clonotype has at least ten counts. This chain links TRBV7-2 with TRBJ1-5, with 7 nucleotides matching TRBD1. Per the germline V gene, CDR1 is SGHTA and CDR2 is FQGNSA. The CDR3 runs 14 residues. V lost 4 bases to trimming and J lost 4 bases; unmatched junction nucleotides: 4. In nucleotides, the CDR3 is TGTGCCAGCAGCTCTAGACAGGGTAATCAGCCCCAGCATTTT. Encoded protein: CASSSRQGNQPQHF.

V usage is TRBV28 and J usage is TRBJ2-5; D is possibly TRBD1 or TRBD2 (5 bases each). Per germline, CDR1 MDHEN and CDR2 SYDVKM. The CDR3 consists of 12 residues. Trimming cost V 8 bases and J 5 bases, with 12 bases left between them. The CDR3 reads CASGGGVETQYF. CDR3 nucleotides: TGTGCCAGCGGTGGGGGAGTGGAGACCCAGTACTTC.

This sequence joins TRBV4-1 and TRBJ2-7, with D unclear. CDR1 is MGHRA and CDR2 is YSYEKL in the germline V gene. The CDR3 runs to 16 residues. Trimming stripped 0 bases from V and 3 bases from J, with 15 bases between. The CDR3 DNA reads as TGCGCCAGCAGCCAAGAAGACCCATGGCCCTTCTACGAGCAGTACTTC. It translates to CASSQEDPWPFYEQYF.

This chain links TRBV12-3 or TRBV12-4 with TRBJ2-7; no definite D call. CDR3 length equals 13 residues. Trimming took off 3 bases at V and 2 bases at J, with 8 bases between the two ends. As DNA, the CDR3 is TGTGCCAGCAGTTTGCGGTTAACCTACGAGCAGTACTTC. This translates into CASSLRLTYEQYF.

In this sample, this clonotype turned up a few times. This chain links TRBV4-3 with TRBJ1-2, with TRBD1 matching 7 bases. The CDR3 contains 13 residues. CDR1 is LGHNA and CDR2 is YSLEER in the germline V gene. V shed 2 bases, J shed 3 bases, and the junction held 0 bases outside the gene matches. CDR3 bases: TGCGCCAGCAGCCAACAGGGGGACTATGGCTACACCTTC. Translation gives CASSQQGDYGYTF.

This clonotype has only a few counts. CDR3 nucleotides: TGCAGTGCGAGGGACGGGGCGGAGACCCAGTACTTC. Its translation is CSARDGAETQYF. The V and J genes are TRBV20-1 and TRBJ2-5, with D tentatively TRBD1 or TRBD2 (5 bases each). Looked up from germline, CDR1 is DFQATT and CDR2 is SNEGSKA (reference sequence). The length of the CDR3 is 12 residues. V dropped 6 bases and J dropped 5 bases, with 13 bases sitting between them.

This clonotype turned up a few times. V usage is TRBV20-1 and J usage is TRBJ2-7; D gene uncertain. The V gene's germline CDR1 is DFQATT and CDR2 SNEGSKA (reference sequence). V was cut by 3 bases and J by 0 bases, with 12 bases left in between. The CDR3 consists of 14 residues. The CDR3, as DNA: TGCAGTGCTAGCGCCAGGCCGACCTCCTACGAGCAGTACTTC. Its protein is CSASARPTSYEQYF.